One sample yielded the 28 T cell receptor beta chains listed below, sequenced in a study of T-cell memory formation after mild COVID-19 (TCRdb year 2021). Libraries were made using 5' RACE. The sequencer listed for this sample is Illumina NovaSeq 6000. TCRdb reanalyzed the raw reads on its own, using fastp at Q25 for trimming and MiXCR for clone calling, and kept in-frame beta chains. Under each unique CDR3 protein, matching rows form one entry showing the most common genes and DNA. This sample comprises about 400,000 distinct CDR3 sequences, around 14% of them detected only once. The top ten clonotypes cover around a fifth of the sample. The sequenced sample consisted of PBMCs or a T cell subset sorted from them (not recorded which). These receptors all come from a man aged 18 to 29 who had mild COVID-19 (a few samples of this study predate the infection). The sample titles of this study are shuffled in the database, so cell type and time point are left out; the donor was told from shared clones.

This chain uses TRBV13 with TRBJ2-3; 11 bases fit TRBD2. CDR3 length: 17 amino acids. V gave up 1 base and J gave up 2 bases; unmatched junction bases: 5. Per germline, CDR1 PRHDT and CDR2 FYEKMQ (reference sequence). CDR3 protein: CASSLATSGGHTDTQYF. The CDR3 nucleotides are TGTGCCAGCAGCTTAGCAACTAGCGGGGGTCACACAGATACGCAGTATTTT.

This clonotype turned up a few times. V and J are TRBV20-1 and TRBJ2-6, with D uncertain. This CDR3 has 14 amino acids. CDR1 DFQATT and CDR2 SNEGSKA come from the germline V gene (reference sequence). V was trimmed by 3 bases and J by 4 bases, leaving 10 bases between them. The CDR3 protein is CSASVGSGANVLTF. For the CDR3, the DNA is TGCAGTGCTAGTGTGGGATCCGGGGCCAACGTCCTGACTTTC.

A few counts support this clonotype. CDR3 bases: TGTGCCAGTAGTATAGACCTCCGGTATGGCTACACCTTC. Translated: CASSIDLRYGYTF. V and J are TRBV19 and TRBJ1-2; no reliable D call. The CDR3 runs to 13 residues. V shed 0 bases and J shed 5 bases, with 7 bases lying between them. CDR1 LNHDA and CDR2 SQIVND come from the germline V gene (reference sequence).

The chain has TRBV28 and TRBJ2-7; D gene unclear. Trimming took 5 bases from V and 1 from J, leaving 9 bases between them. Per germline, CDR1 MDHEN and CDR2 SYDVKM. This CDR3 contains 13 residues. This chain's CDR3 is CASSQLLSYEQYV. CDR3 nucleotides: TGTGCCAGCAGTCAACTCCTGTCCTACGAGCAGTACGTC.

In its sample, this clonotype was seen once. This chain uses TRBV11-2 with TRBJ1-2; maybe TRBD1 (5 bases). Trimming left V 6 bases short and J 8 bases short, with 19 bases between. The CDR3 spans 14 residues. Germline V gene data show CDR1 as SGHAT and CDR2 as FQNNGV. CDR3 sequence: CASRIHQGMDGYTF. CDR3 sequence (DNA): TGTGCCAGCAGAATACACCAGGGTATGGACGGCTACACCTTC. The full variable domain, with the rest looked up from reference TRBV11-2 and TRBJ1-2, is EAGVAQSPRYKIIEKRQSVAFWCNPISGHATLYWYQQILGQGPKLLIQFQNNGVVDDSQLPKDRFSAERLKGVDSTLKIQPAKLEDSAVYLCASRIHQGMDGYTFGSGTRLTVV.

The rearrangement joins TRBV4-2 to TRBJ2-1; D gene unclear. V lost 1 base and J lost 2, with 15 bases in between. This CDR3 contains 17 residues. Per the germline V gene, CDR1 is LGHNA and CDR2 is YNFKEQ. The CDR3 here is CASSQVRLLVPYNEQFF. CDR3 in DNA: TGTGCCAGCAGCCAAGTACGGTTATTGGTGCCCTACAATGAGCAGTTCTTC.

This clonotype came up a few times. V gene TRBV5-1 combines with J gene TRBJ2-7, with D unresolved. The CDR3 sequence is 11 residues long. Germline assignment: CDR1 SGHRS and CDR2 YFSETQ. Trimming removed 7 bases from V and 7 bases from J, with 12 bases in between. CDR3 DNA sequence: TGCGCCAGCCGCCGAACTGGGGAGCAGTACGTC. Translating it yields CASRRTGEQYV.

This chain uses TRBV12-5 with TRBJ2-3; D tentatively reads TRBD1 or TRBD2 (5 bases each). Germline V gene lookup returns CDR1 LGHNT and CDR2 FRNRAP. Between the trimmed V and J ends, which lost 5 bases and 10 bases, there was a span of 19 bases. The CDR3 has 14 residues. This CDR3 reads CASGLGTAAEPQYF. The CDR3 bases are TGTGCTAGTGGTCTAGGGACCGCGGCCGAGCCGCAGTATTTT.

The genes are TRBV28 and TRBJ1-2; D remains ambiguous. V gave up 2 bases and J gave up 7 bases, with 5 bases separating them. Germline lookup yields CDR1 MDHEN and CDR2 SYDVKM. The CDR3 is 11 amino acids. The CDR3 protein is CASSLMGGYTF. The CDR3 DNA reads as TGTGCCAGCAGTTTAATGGGTGGCTACACCTTC.

This clonotype was counted at least ten times. This rearrangement joins TRBV5-1 to TRBJ2-7; 7 nucleotides line up with TRBD1. Germline V lookup: CDR1 SGHRS, CDR2 YFSETQ. The CDR3 has 15 residues. J gave up 6 bases and V 0 bases, and 9 bases lay outside the gene matches. The CDR3 here is CASSLGTGTVSEQYV. CDR3 nucleotides: TGCGCCAGCAGCTTGGGGACCGGGACAGTATCCGAGCAGTACGTC.

Ten or more counts support this clonotype. CDR3 bases: TGTGCCAGCAGCTCTCCCGGGGAGGGGGGGGAGACCCAGTACTTC. It encodes CASSSPGEGGETQYF. J is TRBJ2-5 and V is TRBV12-3 or TRBV12-4; tentatively, D is TRBD2 (7 bases). V was cut by 6 bases and J by 5 bases, with 19 bases left in between. CDR3 length equals 15 residues.

The chain combines TRBV18 with TRBJ2-7; D perhaps matches TRBD2 (5 bases). CDR3 length equals 14 residues. In germline, CDR1 is KGHSH, CDR2 LQKENI. Trimming removed 3 bases from V and 2 bases from J, with 11 bases in between. CDR3 DNA sequence: TGTGCCAGCTCACCGCCGGGAACCCCCTACGAGCAGTACGTC. Translating gives CASSPPGTPYEQYV.

This sequence joins TRBV7-6 and TRBJ2-3, with 10 bases that match TRBD2. Unmatched junction bases numbered 7, after V lost 4 bases and J lost 6 bases. The CDR3 covers 15 residues. CDR1 is SGHVS and CDR2 is FNYEAQ in the germline V gene. The CDR3 region is CASSSSSSGGDTQYF. CDR3 DNA sequence: TGTGCCAGCAGCTCATCCTCTAGCGGGGGTGATACGCAGTATTTT.

V and J are TRBV7-9 and TRBJ1-4, with a weak D call TRBD1 (5 bases). Germline-derived CDR1 and CDR2 are SEHNR and FQNEAQ (reference sequence). V shed 5 bases and J shed 6 bases, with 13 bases lying between them. The CDR3 has 14 amino acids. This CDR3 is CASSPTVNYEKLFF. CDR3 coding DNA: TGTGCCAGCAGCCCGACAGTGAATTATGAAAAACTGTTTTTT.

This clonotype showed up just a few times. J is TRBJ2-5 and V is TRBV2; TRBD1 matches at 7 bases. Germline assignment: CDR1 SNHLY and CDR2 FYNNEI. CDR3 length equals 13 residues. V lost 8 bases to trimming and J lost 4 bases; unmatched junction nucleotides: 7. The CDR3 reads CASRDSALETQYF. In DNA form, the CDR3 reads TGTGCCAGCCGGGACAGCGCTTTAGAGACCCAGTACTTC.

The V and J genes are TRBV7-3 and TRBJ2-5; TRBD2 agrees at 13 bases. The CDR3 totals 17 residues. Germline CDR1 is SGHTA and CDR2 is FQGTGA. V trimming: 0 bases; J trimming: 4 bases; junction bases outside the gene matches: 5. The CDR3 DNA sequence: TGTGCCAGCAGCTTAACGGGGACTAGCGGGGCCGGAGAGACCCAGTACTTC. It translates to CASSLTGTSGAGETQYF.

In this sample, this clonotype turned up many times. This rearrangement joins TRBV9 to TRBJ2-7; D ambiguous. This CDR3 region has 16 residues. Trimming removed 0 bases at V and 2 bases at J, with 15 bases between. The V gene's germline CDR1 is SGDLS and CDR2 YYNGEE. CDR3 nucleotides: TGTGCCAGCAGCGTAGTAATAACAGCACCCCCCTACGAGCAGTACTTC. Amino acid sequence: CASSVVITAPPYEQYF. The full variable domain, in which reference TRBV9 and TRBJ2-7 provide the parts outside the CDR3, is DSGVTQTPKHLITATGQRVTLRCSPRSGDLSVYWYQQSLDQGLQFLIQYYNGEERAKGNILERFSAQQFPDLHSELNLSSLELGDSALYFCASSVVITAPPYEQYFGPGTRLTVT.

CDR3 protein: CASSYDGYEQYF. The CDR3 DNA reads TGTGCCAGCTCATATGACGGCTACGAGCAGTACTTC. The rearrangement joins TRBV18 to TRBJ2-7, with D hard to call. The length of the CDR3 is 12 residues. Trimming shortened V by 5 bases and J by 3 bases, and 8 bases separated the two germline ends. CDR1 is KGHSH, CDR2 LQKENI, per germline.

This clonotype was recorded a few times. This sequence joins TRBV7-9 and TRBJ2-7, with D perhaps given as TRBD1 or TRBD2 (5 bases each). This CDR3 region has 17 residues. In germline, CDR1 is SEHNR, CDR2 FQNEAQ (reference sequence). Trimming left V 3 bases short and J 0 bases short, with 18 bases between. CDR3 sequence (DNA): TGTGCCAGCAGCTTCGAAGTAGCCCGGGACGCCTCCTACGAGCAGTACTTC. This codes for CASSFEVARDASYEQYF.

The rearrangement uses TRBV5-1 and TRBJ2-2; D is possibly TRBD1 or TRBD2 (5 bases each). Germline CDR1 SGHRS, CDR2 YFSETQ. The V end was cut by 6 bases, the J end by 4 bases, with 13 bases between. The length of the CDR3 is 14 residues. The chain's CDR3 is CASNRGPITGELFF. CDR3 DNA: TGCGCCAGCAATCGGGGACCTATCACCGGGGAGCTGTTTTTT.

The table lists this clonotype with a few counts. The chain uses TRBV5-1 and TRBJ2-1; TRBD1 is a possible D gene (5 bases). This CDR3 spans 15 amino acids. The germline V and J ends were trimmed by 2 bases and 9 bases, with 18 bases remaining between them. Germline CDR1 and CDR2: SGHRS and YFSETQ. CDR3 protein: CASSFWQGDEGEQFF. The DNA for the CDR3 is TGCGCCAGCAGCTTCTGGCAGGGTGATGAAGGTGAGCAGTTCTTC.

Concerning this clonotype itself: This may arise from a read error, as a much more abundant clone is one base away. The chain is built from TRBV5-1 and TRBJ2-5; maybe TRBD2 (6 bases). Germline V gives CDR1 SGHRS, CDR2 YFSETQ. The CDR3 spans 17 residues. Trimming removed 4 bases at V and 2 bases at J, with 21 bases between. In DNA, the CDR3 is TGCGCCAGCAGCAGTGACGGATCGGGGGTGCCACAAGAGACCCAGTACTTC. It codes for CASSSDGSGVPQETQYF. The variable domain in full, completed from reference TRBV5-1 and TRBJ2-5, reads KAGVTQTPRYLIKTRGQQVTLSCSPISGHRSVSWYQQTPGQGLQFLFEYFSETQRNKGNFPGRFSGRQFSNSRSEMNVSTLELGDSALYLCASSSDGSGVPQETQYFGPGTRLLVL.

In this sample, this clonotype turned up many times. The rearrangement links TRBV3-1 to TRBJ2-2; D may be TRBD2 (6 bases). The germline V gene encodes CDR1 LGHDT and CDR2 YNNKEL (reference sequence). Trimming took off 3 bases at V and 6 bases at J, with 8 bases between the two ends. This CDR3 has 13 residues. The CDR3 DNA sequence: TGTGCCAGCAGCCATAGGGACTCCGGGGAGCTGTTTTTT. Translation gives CASSHRDSGELFF.

There are a few counts of this clonotype. The chain combines TRBV28 with TRBJ1-5; maybe TRBD1 (6 bases). Germline V gene data show CDR1 as MDHEN and CDR2 as SYDVKM. V lost 3 bases and J 6 bases, leaving 15 bases between the germline ends. The CDR3 is 15 amino acids. CDR3 bases: TGTGCCAGCAGTTTCCTAACCACAGGGATTCAGCCCCAGCATTTT. Translation: CASSFLTTGIQPQHF.

This clonotype was counted many times. The V call is TRBV12-3 or TRBV12-4, the J call TRBJ1-1, with D hard to call. V was trimmed by 5 bases and J by 0 bases, leaving 4 bases between them. The CDR3 length is 12 residues. The CDR3 nucleotides read TGTGCCAGCAGTCAGTTGAACACTGAAGCTTTCTTT. This sequence encodes CASSQLNTEAFF.

This clonotype was seen more than once but under ten times. The chain joins TRBV10-3 to TRBJ2-5; TRBD2 is a possible D gene (6 bases). In germline, CDR1 is ENHRY, CDR2 SYGVKD. V lost 8 bases to trimming and J lost 3 bases, with 10 bases between them. The CDR3 totals 12 residues. The CDR3 sequence is CAISGAEETQYF. CDR3 coding DNA: TGTGCCATCTCGGGAGCGGAAGAGACCCAGTACTTC.

In this sample, this clonotype turned up a few times. This sequence joins TRBV27 and TRBJ1-2, with D possibly being TRBD1 (5 bases). Per the germline V gene, CDR1 is MNHEY and CDR2 is SMNVEV (reference sequence). Trimming took 2 bases from V and 8 from J, leaving 9 bases between them. This CDR3 is 12 amino acids long. The CDR3 region is CASSLKGNGYTF. For the CDR3, the DNA is TGTGCCAGCAGTTTAAAGGGGAACGGCTACACCTTC.

This clonotype has at least ten counts. The rearrangement links TRBV10-2 to TRBJ2-3, with 9 bases aligning to TRBD2. Trimming at V came to 8 bases and at J to 4 bases, leaving 1 base not matched to a gene. The V gene's germline CDR1 is WSHSY and CDR2 SAAADI. The CDR3 extends over 12 amino acids. The chain's CDR3 is CASSSGADTQYF. In DNA, the CDR3 is TGCGCCAGCTCTAGCGGGGCAGATACGCAGTATTTT.